This T cell receptor beta chain was observed in a study of control samples from healthy donors and cancer patients. Germline CDR1 SGHTS, CDR2 YDEGEE. The length of the CDR3 is 14 residues. V was pared by 5 bases and J by 6 bases, with 14 bases between. Assay used: immunoSEQ multiplex PCR; TCRdb lists only in-frame clones, some missing. The top ten clones hold about 1.5% of a sample with under 100,000 clones, more than 80% of them seen once. The rearrangement uses TRBV5-8 and TRBJ2-2; a weak D match, TRBD1 (6 bases). Sequencing was carried out using blood. The clonotype originates from a woman aged 25 to 39 in good health. CDR3: CASRLQGISGELFF. The CDR3 DNA is TGTGCCAGCAGACTGCAGGGGATTTCCGGGGAGCTGTTTTTT.